This T cell receptor (beta chain) came from a study of T-cell reconstitution after alpha-beta-depleted transplantation in children. Trimming removed 1 base from V and 1 base from J; junction bases left unmatched: 0. The germline V gene encodes CDR1 DFQATT and CDR2 SNEGSKA (reference sequence). The CDR3 extends over 13 amino acids. This sample's TCRbeta library carried unique molecular identifier barcodes. TCRdb re-analysed the PCR reads in MiXCR, keeping a single row per CDR3 protein. This table has almost 500,000 distinct CDR3 sequences, approximately 13% appearing once. Specimen: PBMCs from the stem cell graft donor, collected from the stem cell graft. The TCR originated in a human donor who donated a stem cell graft to a child with combined immunodeficiency. The chain employs TRBV20-1 and TRBJ2-7; TRBD2 aligns across 8 bases. The DNA for the CDR3 is TGCAGTGCTAGAGCTAGCGGGTCCTACGAGCAGTACTTC. The encoded protein is CSARASGSYEQYF.